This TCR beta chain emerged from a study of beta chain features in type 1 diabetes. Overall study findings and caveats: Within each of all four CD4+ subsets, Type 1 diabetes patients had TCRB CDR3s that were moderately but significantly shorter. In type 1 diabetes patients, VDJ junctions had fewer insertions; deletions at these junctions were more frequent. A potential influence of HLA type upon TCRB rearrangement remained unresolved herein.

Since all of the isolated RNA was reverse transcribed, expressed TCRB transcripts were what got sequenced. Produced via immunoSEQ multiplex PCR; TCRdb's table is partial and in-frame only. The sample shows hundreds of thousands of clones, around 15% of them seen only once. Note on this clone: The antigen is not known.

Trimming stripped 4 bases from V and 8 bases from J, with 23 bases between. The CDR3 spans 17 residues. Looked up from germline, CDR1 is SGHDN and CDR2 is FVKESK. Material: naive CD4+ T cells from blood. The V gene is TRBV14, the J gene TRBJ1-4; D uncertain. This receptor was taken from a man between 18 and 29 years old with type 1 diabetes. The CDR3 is CASSRRERGSTREKLFF. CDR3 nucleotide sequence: TGTGCCAGCAGCCGTCGGGAAAGAGGCTCAACGAGGGAAAAACTGTTTTTT.